This section outlines one T cell receptor (beta chain) sequence together with its context. Germline loops: CDR1 MDHEN, CDR2 SYDVKM. V was trimmed by 3 bases and J by 2 bases, leaving 17 bases between them. The CDR3 spans 16 residues. These data originate in a study of blood T cell repertoires in COVID-19. The method was immunoSEQ multiplex PCR; TCRdb's version includes in-frame clones alone and lacks a portion of them. The profile shows 30,000 to 40,000 clones, over 80% of them singletons. The rearrangement links TRBV28 to TRBJ2-7; a weak D match, TRBD1 (6 bases). The sample taken for sequencing was peripheral blood. This receptor was identified in a man aged 50 or older with active COVID-19. The chain's CDR3 is CASSLPGTTVAYEQYF. The CDR3 DNA follows: TGTGCCAGCAGTTTGCCCGGGACAACCGTCGCCTACGAGCAGTACTTC.